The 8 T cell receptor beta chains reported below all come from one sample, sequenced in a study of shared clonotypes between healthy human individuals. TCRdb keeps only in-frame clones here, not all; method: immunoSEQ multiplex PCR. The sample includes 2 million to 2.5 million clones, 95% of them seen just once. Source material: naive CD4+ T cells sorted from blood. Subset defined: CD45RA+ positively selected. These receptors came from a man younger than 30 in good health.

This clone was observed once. DNA of the CDR3: TGTGCCAGCTCACCAAACCTAGCGGGCGCTACCTACGAGCAGTACTTC. It translates to CASSPNLAGATYEQYF. The V and J genes are TRBV18 and TRBJ2-7; 8 bases are shared with TRBD2. CDR1 KGHSH and CDR2 LQKENI come from the germline V gene. This CDR3 contains 16 residues. The ends lost 2 bases at V and 2 bases at J; junction bases unmatched: 8.

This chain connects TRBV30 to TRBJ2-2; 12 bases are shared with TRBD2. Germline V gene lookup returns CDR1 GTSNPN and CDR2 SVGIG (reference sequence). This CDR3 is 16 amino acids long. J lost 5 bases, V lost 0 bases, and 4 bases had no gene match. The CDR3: CAWSVLGTSGTGELFF. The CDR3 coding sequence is TGTGCCTGGAGTGTACTTGGGACTAGCGGGACCGGGGAGCTGTTTTTT.

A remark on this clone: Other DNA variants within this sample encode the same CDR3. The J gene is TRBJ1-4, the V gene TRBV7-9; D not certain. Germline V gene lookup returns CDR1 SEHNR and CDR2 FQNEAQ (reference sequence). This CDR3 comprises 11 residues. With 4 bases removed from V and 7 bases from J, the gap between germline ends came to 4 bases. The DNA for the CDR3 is TGTGCCAGCAGCTCGAGTGAAAAACTGTTTTTT. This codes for CASSSSEKLFF.

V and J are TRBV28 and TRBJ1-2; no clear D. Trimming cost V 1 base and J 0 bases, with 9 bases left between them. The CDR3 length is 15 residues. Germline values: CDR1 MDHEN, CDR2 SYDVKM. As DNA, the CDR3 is TGTGCCAGCAGTTTATCCTACACAGCTAACTATGGCTACACCTTC. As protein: CASSLSYTANYGYTF.

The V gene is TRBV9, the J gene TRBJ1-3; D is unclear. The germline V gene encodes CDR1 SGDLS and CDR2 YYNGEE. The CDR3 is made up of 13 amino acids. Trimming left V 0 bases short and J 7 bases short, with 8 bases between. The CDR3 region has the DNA TGTGCCAGCAGCGTAGGTGATTTGAACACCATATATTTT. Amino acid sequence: CASSVGDLNTIYF.

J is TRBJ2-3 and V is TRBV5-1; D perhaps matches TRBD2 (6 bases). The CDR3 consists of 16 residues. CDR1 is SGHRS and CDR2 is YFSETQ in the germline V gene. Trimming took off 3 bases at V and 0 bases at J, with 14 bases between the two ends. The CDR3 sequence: CASSSGLPASTDTQYF. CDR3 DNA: TGCGCCAGCAGCTCCGGACTACCCGCTAGCACAGATACGCAGTATTTT.

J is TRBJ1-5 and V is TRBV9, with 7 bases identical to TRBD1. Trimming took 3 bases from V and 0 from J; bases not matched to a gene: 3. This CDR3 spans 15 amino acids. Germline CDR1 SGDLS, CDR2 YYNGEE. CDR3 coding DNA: TGTGCCAGCAGCGAGGGACAGTCTAGCAATCAGCCCCAGCATTTT. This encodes CASSEGQSSNQPQHF.

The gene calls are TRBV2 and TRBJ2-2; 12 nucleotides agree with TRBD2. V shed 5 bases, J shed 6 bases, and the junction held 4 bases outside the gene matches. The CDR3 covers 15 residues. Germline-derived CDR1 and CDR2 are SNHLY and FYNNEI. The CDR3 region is CASSPSGGASGELFF. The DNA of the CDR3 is TGTGCCAGCAGTCCTAGCGGGGGGGCCTCCGGGGAGCTGTTTTTT. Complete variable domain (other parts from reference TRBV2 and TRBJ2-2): EPEVTQTPSHQVTQMGQEVILRCVPISNHLYFYWYRQILGQKVEFLVSFYNNEISEKSEIFDDQFSVERPDGSNFTLKIRSTKLEDSAMYFCASSPSGGASGELFFGEGSRLTVL.